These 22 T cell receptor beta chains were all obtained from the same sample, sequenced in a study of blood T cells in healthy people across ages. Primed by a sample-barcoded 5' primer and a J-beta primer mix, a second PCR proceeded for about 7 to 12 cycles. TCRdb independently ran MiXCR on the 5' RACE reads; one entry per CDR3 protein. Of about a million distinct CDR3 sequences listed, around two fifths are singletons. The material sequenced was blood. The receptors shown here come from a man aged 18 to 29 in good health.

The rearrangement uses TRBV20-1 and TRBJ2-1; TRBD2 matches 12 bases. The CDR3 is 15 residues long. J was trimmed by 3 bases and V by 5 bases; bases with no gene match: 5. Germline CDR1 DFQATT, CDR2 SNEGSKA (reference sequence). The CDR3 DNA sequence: TGCAGTGCTGGCACTAGCGGGGGGTTCTACAATGAGCAGTTCTTC. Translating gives CSAGTSGGFYNEQFF.

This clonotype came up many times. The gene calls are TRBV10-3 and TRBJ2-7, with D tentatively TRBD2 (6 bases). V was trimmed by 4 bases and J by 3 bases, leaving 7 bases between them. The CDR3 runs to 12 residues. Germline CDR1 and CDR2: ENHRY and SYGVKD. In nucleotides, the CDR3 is TGTGCCATCAGTGTTAGCGGCTACGAGCAGTACTTC. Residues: CAISVSGYEQYF.

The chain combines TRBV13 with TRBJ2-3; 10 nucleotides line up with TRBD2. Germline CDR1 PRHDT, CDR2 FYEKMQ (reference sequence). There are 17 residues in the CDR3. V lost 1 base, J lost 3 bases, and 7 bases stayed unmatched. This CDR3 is CASSLDPSGGQTDTQYF. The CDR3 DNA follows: TGTGCCAGCAGCTTAGATCCTAGCGGGGGCCAAACAGATACGCAGTATTTT.

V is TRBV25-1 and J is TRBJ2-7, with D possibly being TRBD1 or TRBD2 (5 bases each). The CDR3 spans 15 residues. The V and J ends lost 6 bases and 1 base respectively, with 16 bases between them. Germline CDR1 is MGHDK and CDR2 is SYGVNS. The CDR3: CASRGVGRDSYEQYF. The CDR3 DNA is TGTGCCAGCAGGGGGGTGGGCAGGGATTCCTACGAGCAGTACTTC.

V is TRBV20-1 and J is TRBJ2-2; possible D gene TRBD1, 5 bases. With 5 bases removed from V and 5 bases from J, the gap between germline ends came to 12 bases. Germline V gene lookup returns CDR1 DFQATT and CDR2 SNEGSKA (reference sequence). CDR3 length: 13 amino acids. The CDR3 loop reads CSAHAGMTGELFF. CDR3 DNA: TGCAGTGCTCATGCAGGGATGACCGGGGAGCTGTTTTTT.

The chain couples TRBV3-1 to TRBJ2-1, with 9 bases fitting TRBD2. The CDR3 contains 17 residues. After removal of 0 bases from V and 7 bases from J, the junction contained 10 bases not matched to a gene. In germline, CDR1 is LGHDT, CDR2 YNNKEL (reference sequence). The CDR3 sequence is CASSQDHLSGGINEQFF. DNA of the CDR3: TGTGCCAGCAGCCAAGATCATCTCAGCGGGGGGATAAATGAGCAGTTCTTC.

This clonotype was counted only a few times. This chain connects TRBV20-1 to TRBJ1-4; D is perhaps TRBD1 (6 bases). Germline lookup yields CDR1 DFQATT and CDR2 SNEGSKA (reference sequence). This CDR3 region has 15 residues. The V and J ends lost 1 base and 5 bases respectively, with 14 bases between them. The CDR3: CSARAATGMNEKLFF. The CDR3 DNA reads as TGCAGTGCTAGAGCCGCGACAGGAATGAATGAAAAACTGTTTTTT.

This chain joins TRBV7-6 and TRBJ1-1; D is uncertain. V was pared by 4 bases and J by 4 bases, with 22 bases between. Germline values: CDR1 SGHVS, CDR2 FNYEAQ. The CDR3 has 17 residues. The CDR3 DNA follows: TGTGCCAGCAGCTCTAACTGGCAAGAGAACATTATCACTGAAGCTTTCTTT. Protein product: CASSSNWQENIITEAFF. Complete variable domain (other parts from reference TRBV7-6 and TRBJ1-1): GAGVSQSPRYKVTKRGQDVALRCDPISGHVSLYWYRQALGQGPEFLTYFNYEAQQDKSGLPNDRFSAERPEGSISTLTIQRTEQRDSAMYRCASSSNWQENIITEAFFGQGTRLTVV.

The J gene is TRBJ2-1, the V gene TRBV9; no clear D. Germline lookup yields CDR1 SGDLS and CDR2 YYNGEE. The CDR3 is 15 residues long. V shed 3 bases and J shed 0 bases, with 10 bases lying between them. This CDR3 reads CASSAKTGSYNEQFF. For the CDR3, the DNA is TGTGCCAGCAGCGCTAAGACCGGCTCCTACAATGAGCAGTTCTTC.

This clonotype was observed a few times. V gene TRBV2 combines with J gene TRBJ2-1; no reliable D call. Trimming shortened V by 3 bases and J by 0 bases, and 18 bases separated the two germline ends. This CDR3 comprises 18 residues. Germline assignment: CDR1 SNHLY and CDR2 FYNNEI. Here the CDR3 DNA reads TGTGCCAGCAGTGATTCTATTGGCAGAACAAGCTCCTACAATGAGCAGTTCTTC. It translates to CASSDSIGRTSSYNEQFF.

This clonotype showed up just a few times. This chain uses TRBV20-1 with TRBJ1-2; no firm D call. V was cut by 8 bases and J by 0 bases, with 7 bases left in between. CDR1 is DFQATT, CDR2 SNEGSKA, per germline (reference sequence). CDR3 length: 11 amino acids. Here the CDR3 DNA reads TGCAGTCAGGAAACTAACTATGGCTACACCTTC. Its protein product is CSQETNYGYTF.

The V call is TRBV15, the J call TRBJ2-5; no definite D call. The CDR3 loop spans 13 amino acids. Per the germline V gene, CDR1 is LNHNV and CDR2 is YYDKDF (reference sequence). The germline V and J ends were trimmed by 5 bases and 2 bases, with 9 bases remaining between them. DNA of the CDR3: TGTGCCACCAGCGGTTACCAACAAGAGACCCAGTACTTC. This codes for CATSGYQQETQYF. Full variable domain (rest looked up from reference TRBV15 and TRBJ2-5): DAMVIQNPRYQVTQFGKPVTLSCSQTLNHNVMYWYQQKSSQAPKLLFHYYDKDFNNEADTPDNFQSRRPNTSFCFLDIRSPGLGDTAMYLCATSGYQQETQYFGPGTRLLVL.

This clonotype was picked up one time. The CDR3, as DNA: TGTGCCAGCAGTTCGAGAGGGACAGAACACCGACTAGCCGGTATCTACAATGAGCAGTACTTC. Amino acids: CASSSRGTEHRLAGIYNEQYF. The chain recombines TRBV6-5 with TRBJ2-7, with D possibly called TRBD1 or TRBD2 (7 bases each). Trimming removed 4 bases at V and 7 bases at J, with 38 bases between. The CDR3 totals 21 residues. Germline V lookup: CDR1 MNHEY, CDR2 SVGAGI.

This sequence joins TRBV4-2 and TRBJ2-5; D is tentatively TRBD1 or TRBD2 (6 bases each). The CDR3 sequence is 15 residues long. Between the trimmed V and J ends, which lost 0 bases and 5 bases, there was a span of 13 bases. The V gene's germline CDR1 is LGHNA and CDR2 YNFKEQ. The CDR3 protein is CASSQDRGAWETQYF. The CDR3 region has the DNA TGTGCCAGCAGCCAAGATAGGGGGGCCTGGGAGACCCAGTACTTC.

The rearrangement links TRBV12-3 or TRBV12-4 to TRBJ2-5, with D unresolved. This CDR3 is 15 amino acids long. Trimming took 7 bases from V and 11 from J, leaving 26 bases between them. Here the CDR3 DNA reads TGTGCCAGCAAGGCCGGGCAGCCCAAGAACAATGAGCAGTACTTC. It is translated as CASKAGQPKNNEQYF.

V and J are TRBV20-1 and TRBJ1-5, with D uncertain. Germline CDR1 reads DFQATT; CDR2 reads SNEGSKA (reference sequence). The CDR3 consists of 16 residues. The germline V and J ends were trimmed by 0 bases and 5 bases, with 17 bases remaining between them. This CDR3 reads CSARDFRGTADQPQHF. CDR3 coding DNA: TGCAGTGCTAGAGATTTTCGTGGTACGGCCGATCAGCCCCAGCATTTT.

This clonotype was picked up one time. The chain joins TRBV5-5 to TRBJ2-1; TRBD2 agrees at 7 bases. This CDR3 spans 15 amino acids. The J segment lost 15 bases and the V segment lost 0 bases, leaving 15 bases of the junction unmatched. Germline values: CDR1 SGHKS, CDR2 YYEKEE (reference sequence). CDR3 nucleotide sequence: TGTGCCAGCAGCTTGGGTGAAGGGGTCCGGACTAGAAGGTTCTTC. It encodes CASSLGEGVRTRRFF.

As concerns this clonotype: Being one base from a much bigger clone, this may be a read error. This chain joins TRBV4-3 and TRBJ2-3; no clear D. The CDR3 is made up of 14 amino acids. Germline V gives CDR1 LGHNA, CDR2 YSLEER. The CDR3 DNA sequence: TGCGCCAGCAGCCAAGACAGGACCACAGATGCGCAGTATTTT. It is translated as CASSQDRTTDAQYF.

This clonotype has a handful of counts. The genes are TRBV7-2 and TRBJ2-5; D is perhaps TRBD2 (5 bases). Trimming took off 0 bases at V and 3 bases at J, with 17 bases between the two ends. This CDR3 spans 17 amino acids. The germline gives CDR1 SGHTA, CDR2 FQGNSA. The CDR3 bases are TGTGCCAGCAGCTTAGCGCAAGGACTGATAAGGGAAGAGACCCAGTACTTC. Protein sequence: CASSLAQGLIREETQYF.

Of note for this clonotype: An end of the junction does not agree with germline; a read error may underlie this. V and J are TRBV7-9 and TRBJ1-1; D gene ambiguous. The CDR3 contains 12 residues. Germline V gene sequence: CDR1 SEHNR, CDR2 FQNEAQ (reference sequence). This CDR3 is CSSTTWQTEAFF. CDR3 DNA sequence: TGTTCCAGCACCACCTGGCAGACTGAAGCTTTCTTT.

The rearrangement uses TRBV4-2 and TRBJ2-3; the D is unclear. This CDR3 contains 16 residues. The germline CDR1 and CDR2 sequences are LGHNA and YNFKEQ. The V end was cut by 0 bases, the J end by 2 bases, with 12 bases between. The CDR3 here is CASSQDRRVTTDTQYF. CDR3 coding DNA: TGTGCCAGCAGCCAAGATAGACGGGTTACCACAGATACGCAGTATTTT.

The CDR3 loop is CASVSGRGTEAFF. The CDR3, as DNA: TGTGCCAGCGTTTCGGGCAGGGGGACTGAAGCTTTCTTT. The V and J genes are TRBV2 and TRBJ1-1; 7 nucleotides align to TRBD1. Germline V lookup: CDR1 SNHLY, CDR2 FYNNEI. CDR3 size: 13 residues. Trimming at V came to 8 bases and at J to 5 bases, leaving 8 bases not matched to a gene.